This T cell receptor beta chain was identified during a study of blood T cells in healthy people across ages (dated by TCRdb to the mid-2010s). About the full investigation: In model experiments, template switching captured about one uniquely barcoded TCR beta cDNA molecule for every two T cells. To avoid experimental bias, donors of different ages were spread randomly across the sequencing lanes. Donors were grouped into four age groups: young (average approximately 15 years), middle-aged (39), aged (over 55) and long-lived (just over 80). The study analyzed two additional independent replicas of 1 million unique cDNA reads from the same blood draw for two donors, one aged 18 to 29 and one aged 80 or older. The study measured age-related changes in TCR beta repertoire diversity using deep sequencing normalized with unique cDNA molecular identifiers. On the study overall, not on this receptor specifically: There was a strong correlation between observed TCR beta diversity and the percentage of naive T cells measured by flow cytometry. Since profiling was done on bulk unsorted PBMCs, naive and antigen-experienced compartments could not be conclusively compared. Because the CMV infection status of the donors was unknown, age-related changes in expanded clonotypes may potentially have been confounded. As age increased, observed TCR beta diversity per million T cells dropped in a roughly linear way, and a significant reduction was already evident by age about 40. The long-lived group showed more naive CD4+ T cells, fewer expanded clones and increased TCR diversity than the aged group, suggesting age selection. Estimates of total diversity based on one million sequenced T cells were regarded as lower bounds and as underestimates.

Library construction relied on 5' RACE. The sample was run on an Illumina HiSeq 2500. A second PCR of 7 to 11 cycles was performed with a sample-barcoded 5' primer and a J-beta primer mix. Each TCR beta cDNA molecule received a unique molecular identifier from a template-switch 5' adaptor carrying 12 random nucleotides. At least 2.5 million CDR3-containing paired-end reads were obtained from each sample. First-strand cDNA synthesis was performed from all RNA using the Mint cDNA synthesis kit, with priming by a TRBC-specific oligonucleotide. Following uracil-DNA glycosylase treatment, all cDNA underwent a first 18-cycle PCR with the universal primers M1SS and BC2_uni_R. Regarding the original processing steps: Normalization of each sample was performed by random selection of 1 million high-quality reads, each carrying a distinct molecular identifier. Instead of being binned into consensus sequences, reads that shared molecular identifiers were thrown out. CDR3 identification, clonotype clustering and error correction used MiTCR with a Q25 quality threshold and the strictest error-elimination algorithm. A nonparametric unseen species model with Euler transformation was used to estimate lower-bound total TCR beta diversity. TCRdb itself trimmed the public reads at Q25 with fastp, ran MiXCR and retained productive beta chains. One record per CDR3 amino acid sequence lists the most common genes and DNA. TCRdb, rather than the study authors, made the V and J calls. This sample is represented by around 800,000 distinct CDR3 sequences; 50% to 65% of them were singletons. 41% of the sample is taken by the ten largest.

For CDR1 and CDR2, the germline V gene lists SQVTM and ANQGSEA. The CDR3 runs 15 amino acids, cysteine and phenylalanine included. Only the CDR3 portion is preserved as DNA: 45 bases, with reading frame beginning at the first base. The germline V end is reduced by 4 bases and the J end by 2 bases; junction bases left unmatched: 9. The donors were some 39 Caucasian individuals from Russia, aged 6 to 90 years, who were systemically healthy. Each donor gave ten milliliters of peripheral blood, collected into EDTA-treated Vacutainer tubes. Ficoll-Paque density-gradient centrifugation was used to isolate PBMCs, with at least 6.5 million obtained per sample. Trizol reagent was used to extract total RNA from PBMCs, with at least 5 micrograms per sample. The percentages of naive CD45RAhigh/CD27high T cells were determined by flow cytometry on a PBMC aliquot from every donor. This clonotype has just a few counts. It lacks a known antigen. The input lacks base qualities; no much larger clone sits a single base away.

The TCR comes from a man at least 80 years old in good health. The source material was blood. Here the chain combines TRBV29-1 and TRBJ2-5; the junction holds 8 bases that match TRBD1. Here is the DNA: TGCAGCGTTGGAACAGGGGGGACGGCGCAAGAGACCCAGTACTTC. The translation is CSVGTGGTAQETQYF. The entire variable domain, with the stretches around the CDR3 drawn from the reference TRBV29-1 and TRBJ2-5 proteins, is SAVISQKPSRDICQRGTSLTIQCQVDSQVTMMFWYRQQPGQSLTLIATANQGSEATYESGFVIDKFPISRPNLTFSTLTVSNMSPEDSSIYLCSVGTGGTAQETQYFGPGTRLLVL.